This T cell receptor (beta chain) comes out of a study of OX40 agonist ivuxolimab in advanced cancers. The wider study: The patients' treatment was ivuxolimab, an agonistic anti-OX40 (CD134) antibody. Ivuxolimab was administered intravenously to patients at 0.01 to 10 mg/kg every 2 weeks. Patients undergoing dose escalation presented with hepatocellular carcinoma, melanoma, renal cell or head and neck cancer.

In germline, CDR1 is MNHNY, CDR2 SVGAGI (reference sequence). With V trimmed by 3 bases and J by 5 bases, 9 bases remained unmatched. This CDR3 region has 16 residues. Here immunoSEQ multiplex PCR was the method, and the copy in TCRdb shows in-frame clones only, minus some. The sample has about 82,000 clones, 90% to 95% seen once. The TCR sequence derives from an adult with an advanced solid tumor such as melanoma, head and neck, liver or kidney cancer. The sample consisted of CD4+ or CD8+ T cells sorted from blood, taken in a trial of the OX40 agonist ivuxolimab. This chain connects TRBV6-6 to TRBJ2-3; TRBD2 agrees at 9 bases. Here the CDR3 DNA reads TGTGCCAGCAGTTATTCGCGGGAGGGCCCGGGAGATACGCAGTATTTT. It specifies CASSYSREGPGDTQYF.